The 31 T cell receptor beta chains in this list originate from one sample, sequenced in a study of siplizumab effects on memory and regulatory T cells. Method: immunoSEQ multiplex PCR; TCRdb's copy keeps in-frame clones and lacks some. The table records roughly 97,000 clones, over 85% of them present only once. The material sequenced was Tregs sorted from blood. The receptors stem from a human donor in good health.

V usage is TRBV15 and J usage is TRBJ1-3; 9 nucleotides line up with TRBD1. The V gene end was trimmed by 0 bases and the J gene end by 0 bases; junction bases not matched to a gene: 9. Germline CDR1 is LNHNV and CDR2 is YYDKDF (reference sequence). CDR3 length equals 19 residues. The CDR3: CATSRDRWGTGTSGNTIYF. CDR3 coding DNA: TGTGCCACCAGCAGAGATAGATGGGGGACAGGGACCTCTGGAAACACCATATATTTT.

The chain recombines TRBV6-5 with TRBJ2-5; 8 nucleotides match TRBD2. The CDR3 runs to 12 residues. Germline V gene lookup returns CDR1 MNHEY and CDR2 SVGAGI. The V and J ends lost 6 bases and 4 bases, in that order; junction bases with no gene match: 1. In nucleotides, the CDR3 is TGTGCCAGCAGGACTAGCGCAGAGACCCAGTACTTC. Protein product: CASRTSAETQYF.

V usage is TRBV4-2 and J usage is TRBJ1-2, with D maybe TRBD1 (5 bases). CDR1 LGHNA and CDR2 YNFKEQ come from the germline V gene. The CDR3 runs to 15 residues. V was cut by 4 bases and J by 5 bases, with 17 bases left in between. The CDR3 DNA reads as TGTGCCAGCAGCCTAACGGGACGCCGAAGGTATGGCTACACCTTC. Translated, it gives CASSLTGRRRYGYTF.

CDR3 bases: TGTGCCAGCAGCCAATCGGCCCATAGGGCGTATGGCTACACCTTC. It codes for CASSQSAHRAYGYTF. The chain combines TRBV16 with TRBJ1-2; D is undetermined. CDR1 is KGHSY and CDR2 is FQNENV in the germline V gene. V shed 0 bases and J shed 5 bases, with 13 bases lying between them. This CDR3 contains 15 residues.

V is TRBV4-2 and J is TRBJ1-4, with D possibly TRBD1 on 6 matching bases. The CDR3 has 15 residues. Trimming took off 0 bases at V and 5 bases at J, with 10 bases between the two ends. Germline V CDR1 and CDR2: LGHNA, YNFKEQ. This CDR3 is CASSQDRTVNEKLFF. CDR3 nucleotide sequence: TGTGCCAGCAGCCAAGATCGGACAGTAAATGAAAAACTGTTTTTT.

The rearrangement links TRBV6-6 to TRBJ1-1; D perhaps matches TRBD1 (5 bases). From germline, CDR1 is MNHNY and CDR2 SVGAGI (reference sequence). V lost 5 bases, J lost 8 bases, and 21 bases lay in between. This CDR3 is 15 amino acids long. The CDR3 sequence: CASSPNKFKRGEAFF. For the CDR3, the DNA is TGTGCCAGCAGTCCGAATAAATTTAAACGGGGGGAAGCTTTCTTT.

V is TRBV13 and J is TRBJ1-2; 9 nucleotides agree with TRBD1. Germline V lookup: CDR1 PRHDT, CDR2 FYEKMQ (reference sequence). The CDR3 contains 15 residues. V lost 5 bases to trimming and J lost 4 bases; unmatched junction nucleotides: 8. The CDR3 DNA follows: TGTGCCAGCAGCAAACAGGGGGCGCACAGCTATGGCTACACCTTC. It specifies CASSKQGAHSYGYTF.

V and J are TRBV21-1 and TRBJ1-1; TRBD1 is the table's D call, not checked against the DNA. TRBV21-1 is classified as a pseudogene. The CDR3 spans 17 residues. CDR3 sequence reads: CASSKGEDRGRDTEAFF. In DNA form, the CDR3 reads TGTGCCAGCAGCAAAGGGGAGGACAGGGGAAGAGACACTGAAGCTTTCTTT.

The genes are TRBV5-5 and TRBJ1-3; possible D gene TRBD1, 6 bases. The CDR3 consists of 15 residues. V lost 4 bases and J 0 bases, leaving 11 bases between the germline ends. Germline lookup yields CDR1 SGHKS and CDR2 YYEKEE (reference sequence). The CDR3 region is CASSAGQVSGNTIYF. CDR3 DNA: TGTGCCAGCAGCGCGGGACAAGTCTCTGGAAACACCATATATTTT.

The chain employs TRBV7-2 and TRBJ1-2, with D possibly TRBD1 on 5 matching bases. With 1 base removed from V and 6 bases from J, the gap between germline ends came to 9 bases. CDR1 is SGHTA and CDR2 is FQGNSA in the germline V gene. The CDR3 spans 13 residues. This CDR3 is CASSLGGANGYTF. CDR3 DNA: TGTGCCAGCAGCTTAGGGGGCGCGAATGGCTACACCTTC.

As DNA, the CDR3 is TGTGCCAGCAGCACCGCTAGCGGGAGTACAGATACGCAGTATTTT. Protein sequence: CASSTASGSTDTQYF. V gene TRBV5-4 combines with J gene TRBJ2-3, with 10 bases matching TRBD2. Per germline, CDR1 SGHNT and CDR2 YYREEE (reference sequence). Trimming took 4 bases from V and 3 from J; bases not matched to a gene: 5. The CDR3 contains 15 residues.

The chain combines TRBV2 with TRBJ2-7, with 8 bases identical to TRBD2. CDR1 is SNHLY and CDR2 is FYNNEI in the germline V gene. The trim removed 9 bases at V and 2 bases at J, leaving 12 bases unmatched. CDR3 length: 15 amino acids. CDR3 sequence reads: CASRGISGETYEQYF. The CDR3 DNA is TGTGCCAGTAGGGGGATTAGCGGGGAAACCTACGAGCAGTACTTC.

V usage is TRBV6-1 and J usage is TRBJ1-1; the D gene is possibly TRBD1 (6 bases). This CDR3 is 15 amino acids long. Trimming took off 5 bases at V and 0 bases at J, with 13 bases between the two ends. The germline V gene encodes CDR1 MNHNS and CDR2 SASEGT. CDR3 sequence (DNA): TGTGCCAGCAGTCCTAGACAGGTCATGAACACTGAAGCTTTCTTT. Its translation is CASSPRQVMNTEAFF.

V gene TRBV30 combines with J gene TRBJ1-1, with 9 bases matching TRBD1. Germline V gene sequence: CDR1 GTSNPN, CDR2 SVGIG (reference sequence). The CDR3 is 14 amino acids. Trimming at V came to 4 bases and at J to 1 base, leaving 4 bases not matched to a gene. The CDR3: CAWTGTGTNTEAFF. The CDR3 region has the DNA TGTGCCTGGACCGGGACAGGGACGAACACTGAAGCTTTCTTT.

The gene calls are TRBV9 and TRBJ2-3, with 7 bases fitting TRBD2. The CDR3 totals 14 residues. Looked up from germline, CDR1 is SGDLS and CDR2 is YYNGEE. The V gene end was trimmed by 3 bases and the J gene end by 2 bases; junction bases not matched to a gene: 3. DNA of the CDR3: TGTGCCAGCAGCGCCGGACTAGACACAGATACGCAGTATTTT. Encoded protein: CASSAGLDTDTQYF.

The J gene is TRBJ1-5, the V gene TRBV5-6; possible D gene TRBD1, 5 bases. Germline V gives CDR1 SGHDT, CDR2 YYEEEE. The CDR3 totals 15 residues. Trimming removed 3 bases from V and 7 bases from J, with 17 bases in between. Here the CDR3 reads CASSSSTAGNQPQHF. Here the CDR3 DNA reads TGTGCCAGCAGCTCGTCGACAGCTGGGAACCAGCCCCAGCATTTT.

The V gene is TRBV19, the J gene TRBJ2-2, with D perhaps TRBD2 (5 bases). Germline-derived CDR1 and CDR2 are LNHDA and SQIVND (reference sequence). With 6 bases removed from V and 6 bases from J, the gap between germline ends came to 17 bases. The CDR3 has 15 amino acids. CDR3 amino acids: CASRGLRGLAGELFF. The CDR3 nucleotides are TGTGCCAGTAGAGGTCTCAGAGGGTTGGCCGGGGAGCTGTTTTTT.

The chain recombines TRBV5-1 with TRBJ1-5; no definite D call. Germline V gene data show CDR1 as SGHRS and CDR2 as YFSETQ. V was cut by 0 bases and J by 5 bases, with 6 bases left in between. This CDR3 comprises 13 residues. Here the CDR3 DNA reads TGCGCCAGCAGCTTGGAGTTAGATCAGCCCCAGCATTTT. Its translation: CASSLELDQPQHF.

The V and J genes are TRBV15 and TRBJ1-2; no definite D call. Trimming shortened V by 3 bases and J by 4 bases, and 15 bases separated the two germline ends. Germline lookup yields CDR1 LNHNV and CDR2 YYDKDF (reference sequence). The CDR3 loop spans 15 amino acids. In nucleotides, the CDR3 is TGTGCCACCAGCAGTCCCAAGACGCGAAGCTATGGCTACACCTTC. This translates into CATSSPKTRSYGYTF.

V usage is TRBV2 and J usage is TRBJ1-4; 9 bases are a match to TRBD1. V lost 7 bases and J lost 4; bases outside the gene matches: 7. The CDR3 has 15 residues. Germline V gene data show CDR1 as SNHLY and CDR2 as FYNNEI. CDR3 DNA sequence: TGTGCCAGCAATCCATGGACAGGGGTTAATGAAAAACTGTTTTTT. Amino acid sequence: CASNPWTGVNEKLFF.

The gene calls are TRBV6-6 and TRBJ1-2, with 10 bases identical to TRBD1. Trimming cost V 5 bases and J 8 bases; bases outside gene matches: 14. The length of the CDR3 is 16 residues. Germline lookup yields CDR1 MNHNY and CDR2 SVGAGI (reference sequence). CDR3 sequence (DNA): TGTGCCAGCAGTGGACGACGGGACAGGGGTTTATACGGCTACACCTTC. Translated, it gives CASSGRRDRGLYGYTF.

This chain joins TRBV21-1 and TRBJ1-5. TRBV21-1 is a pseudogene segment. The CDR3 loop spans 11 amino acids. CDR3 sequence reads: CASSFRQPQHF. The CDR3 DNA reads TGTGCCAGCAGCTTTCGCCAGCCCCAGCATTTT.

The V gene is TRBV4-2, the J gene TRBJ1-4; 7 nucleotides match TRBD1. This CDR3 contains 16 residues. Unmatched junction bases numbered 13, after V lost 4 bases and J lost 8 bases. Germline assignment: CDR1 LGHNA and CDR2 YNFKEQ. DNA of the CDR3: TGTGCCAGCAGCCCAAGAATAGCAGGGGGAAACGAAAAACTGTTTTTT. The encoded protein is CASSPRIAGGNEKLFF.

The chain combines TRBV30 with TRBJ1-1; D not resolved. The germline V gene has CDR1 GTSNPN and CDR2 SVGIG (reference sequence). V lost 2 bases to trimming and J lost 0 bases, with 1 base between them. This CDR3 has 11 amino acids. The CDR3 nucleotides read TGTGCCTGGAGTCTGAACACTGAAGCTTTCTTT. Protein sequence: CAWSLNTEAFF.

The genes are TRBV19 and TRBJ2-7; 10 bases map to TRBD1. The V segment lost 4 bases and the J segment 5 bases; nucleotides outside the gene matches: 11. Per germline, CDR1 LNHDA and CDR2 SQIVND (reference sequence). The CDR3 loop spans 16 amino acids. DNA of the CDR3: TGTGCCAGTAGTAAACTTTCCGGGACAGGGGCCCACGAGCAGTACTTC. Translating gives CASSKLSGTGAHEQYF.

This clone was observed a few times. The chain joins TRBV28 to TRBJ2-7, with 7 bases lining up with TRBD1. Trimming removed 5 bases from V and 6 bases from J; junction bases left unmatched: 10. This CDR3 has 14 residues. Germline CDR1 and CDR2: MDHEN and SYDVKM. The chain's CDR3 is CASSRTQRGREQYF. The CDR3 DNA sequence: TGTGCCAGCAGTCGGACTCAAAGGGGGCGCGAGCAGTACTTC.

This rearrangement joins TRBV4-2 to TRBJ1-1; D not certain. This CDR3 is 15 amino acids long. CDR1 and CDR2 (germline): LGHNA, YNFKEQ. With 0 bases removed from V and 2 bases from J, the gap between germline ends came to 10 bases. The CDR3 DNA follows: TGTGCCAGCAGCCAAGATCTCCCTTTTAACACTGAAGCTTTCTTT. Translation: CASSQDLPFNTEAFF.

This clone has only a few counts. This chain joins TRBV30 and TRBJ1-6; D is ambiguous. The V gene lost 2 bases and the J gene lost 7 bases, with 9 bases spanning the gap. This CDR3 is built from 13 residues. From germline, CDR1 is GTSNPN and CDR2 SVGIG (reference sequence). The DNA for the CDR3 is TGTGCCTGGAGTCGGCGTAGGAATTCACCCCTCCACTTT. This encodes CAWSRRRNSPLHF.

This clone showed up just once. The chain has TRBV7-9 and TRBJ1-4; D remains unclear. This CDR3 has 16 amino acids. CDR1 is SEHNR and CDR2 is FQNEAQ in the germline V gene (reference sequence). V lost 2 bases and J lost 0, with 10 bases in between. The CDR3 here is CASSLKLSATNEKLFF. The CDR3 DNA follows: TGTGCCAGCAGCTTAAAACTCAGCGCAACTAATGAAAAACTGTTTTTT.

This clone has just one count. The rearrangement joins TRBV2 to TRBJ1-4; possibly TRBD1 for D (5 bases). V gave up 7 bases and J gave up 4 bases, with 19 bases separating them. The V gene's germline CDR1 is SNHLY and CDR2 FYNNEI. This CDR3 spans 16 amino acids. The CDR3 nucleotides are TGTGCCAGCATTACTGGGTCGACAGAGTATAATGAAAAACTGTTTTTT. Its translation: CASITGSTEYNEKLFF. Variable domain in full (rest from reference TRBV2 and TRBJ1-4): EPEVTQTPSHQVTQMGQEVILRCVPISNHLYFYWYRQILGQKVEFLVSFYNNEISEKSEIFDDQFSVERPDGSNFTLKIRSTKLEDSAMYFCASITGSTEYNEKLFFGSGTQLSVL.

This clone has a single count. This sequence joins TRBV19 and TRBJ1-4, with 9 bases identical to TRBD1. CDR3 length: 14 residues. Germline CDR1 and CDR2: LNHDA and SQIVND (reference sequence). The junction had 4 bases not matched to a gene; V was cut back by 6 bases and J by 5 bases. The CDR3 region is CASRAGQGNEKLFF. The CDR3 DNA sequence: TGTGCCAGTAGGGCGGGACAGGGAAATGAAAAACTGTTTTTT.